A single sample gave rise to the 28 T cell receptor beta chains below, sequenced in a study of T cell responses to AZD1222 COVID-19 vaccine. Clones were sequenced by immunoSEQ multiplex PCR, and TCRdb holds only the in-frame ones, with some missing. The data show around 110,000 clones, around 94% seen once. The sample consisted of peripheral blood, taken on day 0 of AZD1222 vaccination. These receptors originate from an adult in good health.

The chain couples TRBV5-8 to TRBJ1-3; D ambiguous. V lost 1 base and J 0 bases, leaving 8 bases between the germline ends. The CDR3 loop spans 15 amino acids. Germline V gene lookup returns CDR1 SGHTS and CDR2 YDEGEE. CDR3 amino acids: CASSLITYSGNTIYF. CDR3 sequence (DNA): TGTGCCAGCAGCTTGATTACATACTCTGGAAACACCATATATTTT.

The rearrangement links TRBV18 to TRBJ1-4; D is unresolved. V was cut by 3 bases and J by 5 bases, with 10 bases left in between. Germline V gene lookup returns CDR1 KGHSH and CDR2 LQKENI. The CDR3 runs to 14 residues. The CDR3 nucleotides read TGTGCCAGCTCACCCTATCCAGAGAATGAAAAACTGTTTTTT. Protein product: CASSPYPENEKLFF. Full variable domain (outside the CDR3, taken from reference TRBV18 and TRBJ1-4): NAGVMQNPRHLVRRRGQEARLRCSPMKGHSHVYWYRQLPEEGLKFMVYLQKENIIDESGMPKERFSAEFPKEGPSILRIQQVVRGDSAAYFCASSPYPENEKLFFGSGTQLSVL.

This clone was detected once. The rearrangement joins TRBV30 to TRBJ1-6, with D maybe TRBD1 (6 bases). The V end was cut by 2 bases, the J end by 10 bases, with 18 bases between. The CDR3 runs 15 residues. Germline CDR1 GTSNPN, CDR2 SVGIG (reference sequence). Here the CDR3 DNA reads TGTGCCTGGAGTCACCAACAGGGTGTAGGGTCACCCCTCCACTTT. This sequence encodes CAWSHQQGVGSPLHF.

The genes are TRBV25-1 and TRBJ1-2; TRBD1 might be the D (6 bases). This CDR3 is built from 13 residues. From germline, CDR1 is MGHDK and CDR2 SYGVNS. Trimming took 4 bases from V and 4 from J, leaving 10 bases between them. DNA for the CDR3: TGTGCCAGCAGTGCGGCAGGGGCCTATGGCTACACCTTC. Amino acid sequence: CASSAAGAYGYTF.

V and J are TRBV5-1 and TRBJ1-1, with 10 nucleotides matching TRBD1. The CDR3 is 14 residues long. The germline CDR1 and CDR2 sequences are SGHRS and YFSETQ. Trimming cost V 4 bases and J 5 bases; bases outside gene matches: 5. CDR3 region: CASSLGQGWTEAFF. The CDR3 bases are TGCGCCAGCAGCCTGGGACAGGGGTGGACTGAAGCTTTCTTT.

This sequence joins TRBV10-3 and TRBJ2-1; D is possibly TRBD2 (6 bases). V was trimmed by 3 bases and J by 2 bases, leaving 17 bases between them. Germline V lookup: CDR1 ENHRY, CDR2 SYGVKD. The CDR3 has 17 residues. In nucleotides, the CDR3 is TGTGCCATCAGTGACTGGGGGGAGAGGAGTACCTACAATGAGCAGTTCTTC. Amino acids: CAISDWGERSTYNEQFF.

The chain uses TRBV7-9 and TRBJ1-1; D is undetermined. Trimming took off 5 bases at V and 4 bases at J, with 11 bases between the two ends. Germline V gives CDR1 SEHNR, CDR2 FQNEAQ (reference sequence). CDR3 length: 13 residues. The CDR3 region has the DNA TGTGCCAGCAGCCCTCCCGGGAGCACTGAAGCTTTCTTT. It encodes CASSPPGSTEAFF.

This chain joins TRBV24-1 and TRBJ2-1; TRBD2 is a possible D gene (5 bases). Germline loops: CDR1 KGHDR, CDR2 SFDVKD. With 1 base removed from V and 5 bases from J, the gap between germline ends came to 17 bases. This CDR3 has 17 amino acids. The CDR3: CATSDFGGVSLDNEQFF. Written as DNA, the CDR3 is TGTGCCACCAGTGATTTCGGAGGAGTTAGCCTCGACAATGAGCAGTTCTTC.

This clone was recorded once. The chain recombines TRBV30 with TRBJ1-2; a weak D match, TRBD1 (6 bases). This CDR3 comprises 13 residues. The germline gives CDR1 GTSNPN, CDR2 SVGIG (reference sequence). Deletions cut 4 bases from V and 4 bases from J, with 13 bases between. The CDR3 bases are TGTGCCTGGACTCCAGGGGTTGGCTATGGCTACACCTTC. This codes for CAWTPGVGYGYTF.

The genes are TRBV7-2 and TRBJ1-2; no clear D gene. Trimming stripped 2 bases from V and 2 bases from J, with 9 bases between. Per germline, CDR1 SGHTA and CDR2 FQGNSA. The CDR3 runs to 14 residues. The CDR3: CASSLSASNYGYTF. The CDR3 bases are TGTGCCAGCAGCTTATCAGCATCGAACTATGGCTACACCTTC.

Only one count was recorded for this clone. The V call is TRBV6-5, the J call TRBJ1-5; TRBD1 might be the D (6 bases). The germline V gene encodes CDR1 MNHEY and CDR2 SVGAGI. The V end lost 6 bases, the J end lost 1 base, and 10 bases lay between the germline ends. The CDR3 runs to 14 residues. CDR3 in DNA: TGTGCCAGCAGGCCAGGGGTGAGCAATCAGCCCCAGCATTTT. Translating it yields CASRPGVSNQPQHF.

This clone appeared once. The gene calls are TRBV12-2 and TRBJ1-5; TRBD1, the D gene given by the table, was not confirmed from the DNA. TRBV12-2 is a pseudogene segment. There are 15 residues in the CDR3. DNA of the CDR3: TGTGCAAGTCGCTTAGCCGTACAGGGTGGGCAGCCCCAGCATTTT. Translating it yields CASRLAVQGGQPQHF.

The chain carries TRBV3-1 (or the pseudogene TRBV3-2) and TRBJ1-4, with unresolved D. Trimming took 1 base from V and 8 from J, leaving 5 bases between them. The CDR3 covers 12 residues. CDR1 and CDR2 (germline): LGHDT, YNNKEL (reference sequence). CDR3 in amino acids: CASSQVPEKLFF. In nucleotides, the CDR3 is TGTGCCAGCAGCCAAGTACCCGAAAAACTGTTTTTT.

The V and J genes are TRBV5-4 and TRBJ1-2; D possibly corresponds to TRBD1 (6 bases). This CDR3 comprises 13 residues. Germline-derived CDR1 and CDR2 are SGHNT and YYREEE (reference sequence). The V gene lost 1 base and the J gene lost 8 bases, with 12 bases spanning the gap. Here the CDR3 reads CASSLTAGAGYTF. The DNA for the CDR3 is TGTGCCAGCAGCTTGACTGCAGGGGCAGGCTACACCTTC.

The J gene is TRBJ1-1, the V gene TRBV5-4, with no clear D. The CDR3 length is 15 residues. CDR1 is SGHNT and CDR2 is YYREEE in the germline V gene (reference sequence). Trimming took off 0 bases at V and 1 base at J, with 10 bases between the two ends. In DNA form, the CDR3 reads TGTGCCAGCAGCTTGGCCGCTCGAGGGAACACTGAAGCTTTCTTT. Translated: CASSLAARGNTEAFF. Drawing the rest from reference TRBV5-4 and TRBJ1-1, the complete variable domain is ETGVTQSPTHLIKTRGQQVTLRCSSQSGHNTVSWYQQALGQGPQFIFQYYREEENGRGNFPPRFSGLQFPNYSSELNVNALELDDSALYLCASSLAARGNTEAFFGQGTRLTVV.

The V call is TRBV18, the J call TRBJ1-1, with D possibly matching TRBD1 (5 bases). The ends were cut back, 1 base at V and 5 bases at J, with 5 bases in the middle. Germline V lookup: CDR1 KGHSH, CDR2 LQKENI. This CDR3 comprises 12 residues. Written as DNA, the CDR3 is TGTGCCAGCTCACCACGACAGACTGAAGCTTTCTTT. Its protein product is CASSPRQTEAFF.

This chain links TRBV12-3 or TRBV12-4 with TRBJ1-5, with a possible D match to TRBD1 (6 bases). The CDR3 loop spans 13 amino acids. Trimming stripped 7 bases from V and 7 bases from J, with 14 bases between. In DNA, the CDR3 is TGTGCCAGCACCACCTGGGGGGGCCAGCCCCAGCATTTT. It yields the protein CASTTWGGQPQHF.

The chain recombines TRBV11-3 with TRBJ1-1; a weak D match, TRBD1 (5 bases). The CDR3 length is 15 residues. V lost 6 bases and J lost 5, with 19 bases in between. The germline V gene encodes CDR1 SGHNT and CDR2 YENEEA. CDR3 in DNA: TGTGCCAGCAGGGCATCAGGGTTCTTGAGGACTGAAGCTTTCTTT. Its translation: CASRASGFLRTEAFF.

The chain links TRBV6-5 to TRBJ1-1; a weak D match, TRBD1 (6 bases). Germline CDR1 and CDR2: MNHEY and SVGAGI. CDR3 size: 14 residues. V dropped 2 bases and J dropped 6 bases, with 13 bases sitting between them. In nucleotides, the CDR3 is TGTGCCAGCAGTTACAGCGTCGGGGGCGCTGAAGCTTTCTTT. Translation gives CASSYSVGGAEAFF.

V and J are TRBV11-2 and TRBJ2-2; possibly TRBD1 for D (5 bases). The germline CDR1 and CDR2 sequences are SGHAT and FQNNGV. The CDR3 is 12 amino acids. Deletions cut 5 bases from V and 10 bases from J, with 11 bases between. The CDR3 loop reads CASSGRGLELFF. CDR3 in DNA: TGTGCCAGCAGCGGTAGGGGATTGGAGCTGTTTTTT.

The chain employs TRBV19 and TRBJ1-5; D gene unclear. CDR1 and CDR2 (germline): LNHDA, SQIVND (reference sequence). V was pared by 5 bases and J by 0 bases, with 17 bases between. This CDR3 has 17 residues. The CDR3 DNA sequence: TGTGCCAGTAGTCCCTCCTCGGGAAGGAATAGCAATCAGCCCCAGCATTTT. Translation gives CASSPSSGRNSNQPQHF.

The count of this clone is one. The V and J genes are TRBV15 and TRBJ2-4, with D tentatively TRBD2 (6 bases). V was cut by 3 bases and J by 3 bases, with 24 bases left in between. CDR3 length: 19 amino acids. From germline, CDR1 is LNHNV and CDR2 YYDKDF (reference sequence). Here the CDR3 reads CATSSGSIGGKAVKNIQYF. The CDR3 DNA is TGTGCCACCAGCAGCGGGAGCATCGGCGGGAAGGCGGTCAAAAACATTCAGTACTTC.

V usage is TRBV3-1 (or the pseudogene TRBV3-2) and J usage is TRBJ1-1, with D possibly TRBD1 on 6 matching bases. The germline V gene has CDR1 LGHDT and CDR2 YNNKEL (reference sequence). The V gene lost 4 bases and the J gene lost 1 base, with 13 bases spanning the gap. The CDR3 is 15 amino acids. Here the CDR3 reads CASSRSDSPNTEAFF. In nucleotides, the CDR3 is TGTGCCAGCAGCCGCTCGGACAGCCCGAACACTGAAGCTTTCTTT.

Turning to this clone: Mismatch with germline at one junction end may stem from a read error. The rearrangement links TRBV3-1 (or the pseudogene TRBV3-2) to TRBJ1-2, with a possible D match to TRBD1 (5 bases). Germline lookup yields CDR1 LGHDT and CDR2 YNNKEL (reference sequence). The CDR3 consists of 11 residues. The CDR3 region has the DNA TGTGCCAGCGGGGGACCCTCGGTCATCGGCTTC. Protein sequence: CASGGPSVIGF.

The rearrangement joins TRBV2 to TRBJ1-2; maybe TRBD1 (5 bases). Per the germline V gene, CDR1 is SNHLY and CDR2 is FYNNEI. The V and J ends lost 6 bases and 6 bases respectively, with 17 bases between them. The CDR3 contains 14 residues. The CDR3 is CASRGILSGHGYTF. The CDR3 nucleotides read TGTGCCAGCAGGGGAATTCTCTCGGGACATGGCTACACCTTC.

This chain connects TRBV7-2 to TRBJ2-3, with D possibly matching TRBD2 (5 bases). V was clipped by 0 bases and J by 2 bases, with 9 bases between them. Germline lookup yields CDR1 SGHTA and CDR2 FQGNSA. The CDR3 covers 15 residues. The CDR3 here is CASSLAGVVTDTQYF. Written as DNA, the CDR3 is TGTGCCAGCAGCTTAGCGGGAGTGGTCACAGATACGCAGTATTTT.

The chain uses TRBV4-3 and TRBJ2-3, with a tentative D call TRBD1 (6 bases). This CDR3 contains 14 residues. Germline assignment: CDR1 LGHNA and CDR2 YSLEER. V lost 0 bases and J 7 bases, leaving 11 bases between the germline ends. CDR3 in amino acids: CASSQDWTAYTQYF. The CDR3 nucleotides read TGCGCCAGCAGCCAAGATTGGACAGCGTATACGCAGTATTTT.

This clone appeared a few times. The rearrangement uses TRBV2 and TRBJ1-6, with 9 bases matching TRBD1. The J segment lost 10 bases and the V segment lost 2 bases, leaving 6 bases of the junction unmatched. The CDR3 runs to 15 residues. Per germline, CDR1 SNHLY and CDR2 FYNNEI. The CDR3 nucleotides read TGTGCCAGCAGTGAAATGGACAGGGGAGGCTCACCCCTCCACTTT. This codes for CASSEMDRGGSPLHF.